Shown below are 6 T cell receptor beta chains from a single sample sequenced in a study of T cell responses to AZD1222 COVID-19 vaccine (dated by TCRdb to the early 2020s). The library was generated by the immunoSEQ multiplex PCR assay. TCRdb holds this immuneACCESS table with in-frame rearrangements only. Some clones are missing; in checked studies, unresolved V genes explain under half, and the rest has no known cause. This sample lists under 30,000 clones; around 87% were detected once. The top ten clones comprise almost 8% of the sample. Interpreted using the paper, the time point label stands for: about 28 days (+/-7) after the second vaccine dose. The sequencing here drew on peripheral blood, taken 28 days after the second AZD1222 dose. Receptors were obtained from an adult who received the AZD1222 COVID-19 vaccine.

The DNA for the CDR3 is TGTGCCAGCAGCACCCAGACTAGGTCTCGCACCTACGAGCAGTACTTC. This gives the protein CASSTQTRSRTYEQYF. The rearrangement uses TRBV7-9 and TRBJ2-7; D may be TRBD2 (6 bases). The CDR3 consists of 16 residues. Trimming cost V 5 bases and J 2 bases, with 19 bases left between them. Germline V gene lookup returns CDR1 SEHNR and CDR2 FQNEAQ (reference sequence).

J is TRBJ1-1 and V is TRBV19, with a possible D match to TRBD1 (6 bases). Germline CDR1 is LNHDA and CDR2 is SQIVND (reference sequence). The length of the CDR3 is 13 residues. The V and J ends lost 7 bases and 6 bases respectively, with 15 bases between them. CDR3 protein: CASISTGAAEAFF. The CDR3 region has the DNA TGTGCCAGTATCTCGACGGGGGCTGCTGAAGCTTTCTTT.

This clone came up once. J is TRBJ2-7 and V is TRBV7-2; TRBD1 matches 7 bases. V lost 4 bases to trimming and J lost 6 bases; unmatched junction nucleotides: 6. This CDR3 contains 13 residues. Germline lookup yields CDR1 SGHTA and CDR2 FQGNSA. In DNA, the CDR3 is TGTGCCAGCAGCTATAGGGGGCAAGGCGAGCAGTACTTC. As protein: CASSYRGQGEQYF.

This clone was counted only a few times. The CDR3 loop reads CASSLDAGIMDTEAFF. The CDR3 nucleotides read TGTGCCAGCAGCTTGGACGCAGGGATCATGGACACTGAAGCTTTCTTT. The chain is built from TRBV5-4 and TRBJ1-1, with D possibly TRBD1 on 5 matching bases. This CDR3 has 16 residues. CDR1 and CDR2 from the germline V gene are SGHNT and YYREEE (reference sequence). V lost 0 bases, J lost 3 bases, and 15 bases lay in between.

The chain links TRBV14 to TRBJ2-5; D is uncertain. The V gene lost 0 bases and the J gene lost 0 bases, with 8 bases spanning the gap. This CDR3 comprises 15 residues. CDR1 is SGHDN and CDR2 is FVKESK in the germline V gene. The CDR3, as DNA: TGTGCCAGCAGCCAAGAACCGTTTTACCAAGAGACCCAGTACTTC. Protein: CASSQEPFYQETQYF.

This rearrangement joins TRBV27 to TRBJ1-1, with no clear D. This CDR3 region has 13 residues. The V end lost 0 bases, the J end lost 10 bases, and 12 bases lay between the germline ends. The germline CDR1 and CDR2 sequences are MNHEY and SMNVEV (reference sequence). The CDR3 sequence: CASSLSRVQTAFF. CDR3 in DNA: TGTGCCAGCAGTTTATCCCGGGTGCAAACAGCTTTCTTT.